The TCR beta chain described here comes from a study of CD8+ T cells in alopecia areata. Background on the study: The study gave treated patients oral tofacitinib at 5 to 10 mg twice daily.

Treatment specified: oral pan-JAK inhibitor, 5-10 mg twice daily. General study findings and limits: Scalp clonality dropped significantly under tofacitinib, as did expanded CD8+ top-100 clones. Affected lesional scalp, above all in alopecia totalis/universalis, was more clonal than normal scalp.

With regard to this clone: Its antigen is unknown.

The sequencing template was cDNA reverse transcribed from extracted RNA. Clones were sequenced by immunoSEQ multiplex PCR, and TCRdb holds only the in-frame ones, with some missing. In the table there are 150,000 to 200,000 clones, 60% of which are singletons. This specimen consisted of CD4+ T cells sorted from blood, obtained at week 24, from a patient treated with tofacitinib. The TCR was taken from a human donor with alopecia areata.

The CDR3 is CSVAGNMNTEAFF. DNA of the CDR3: TGCAGCGTTGCCGGAAACATGAACACTGAAGCTTTCTTT. The V gene is TRBV29-1, the J gene TRBJ1-1; D is unclear. This CDR3 region has 13 residues. The V gene lost 4 bases and the J gene lost 0 bases, with 9 bases spanning the gap. Germline V gene data show CDR1 as SQVTM and CDR2 as ANQGSEA. The full variable domain, rest sourced from reference TRBV29-1 and TRBJ1-1, is SAVISQKPSRDICQRGTSLTIQCQVDSQVTMMFWYRQQPGQSLTLIATANQGSEATYESGFVIDKFPISRPNLTFSTLTVSNMSPEDSSIYLCSVAGNMNTEAFFGQGTRLTVV.